This T cell receptor (beta chain) was recorded in a study of spatial heterogeneity in lung cancer. Study-level background: TCR transcript abundance in tumor regions was strongly correlated with the T cell module score obtained from matched bulk RNA-seq. Study-level results: The number of expanded tumor alpha and beta chains correlated with mutation number.

One entry per CDR3 protein results from TCRdb running MiXCR on the 5' RACE reads. The table lists about 3,300 distinct CDR3 sequences, about 15% of them singletons. By share of the sample, this clonotype is medium-sized. The target antigen is unknown. Losses at the gene ends were 4 bases for V and 6 bases for J; bases not matched to a gene: 14. The germline gives CDR1 MDHEN, CDR2 SYDVKM. This CDR3 region has 17 residues. As to time point: sample taken at primary tumor resection. This chain connects TRBV28 to TRBJ2-7; 11 nucleotides agree with TRBD2. The source of this sequence is a male donor with early-stage non-small cell lung cancer. The specimen was lung tumor tissue, collected at surgery. CDR3 in amino acids: CASSSLAGGPSDTEQYF. CDR3 nucleotide sequence: TGTGCCAGCAGTTCCTTAGCGGGGGGGCCATCGGATACCGAGCAGTACTTC.